The TCR beta chain described here comes from a study of T cells in Graves' hyperthyroidism and ophthalmopathy. This clonotype was found many times. Amplified TCR beta CDR3 regions derived from RNA transcripts. First-round RT-PCR with HTBI primers amplified the TCR CDR3 region. TCRdb called the multiplex PCR reads again in MiXCR, with one record for every CDR3 protein. The sample carries around 500,000 distinct CDR3 sequences, 12% to 15% recorded once. Sequencing was performed on blood. The clonotype comes from a woman in her thirties or forties with Graves' hyperthyroidism.

The DNA of the CDR3 is TGCAGCGAGACTAGCGGATCCACAGATACGCAGTATTTT. This codes for CSETSGSTDTQYF. The V call is TRBV29-1, the J call TRBJ2-3; 9 nucleotides align to TRBD2. V lost 7 bases, J lost 2 bases, and 4 bases stayed unmatched. Germline V gives CDR1 SQVTM, CDR2 ANQGSEA. This CDR3 has 13 residues.